A single sample is the source of the 22 T cell receptor beta chains below, sequenced in a study of CD8 T cells in Susac syndrome. Random-hexamer reverse transcription was applied to roughly 0.5 to 1 ug RNA. Each CDR3 protein is one row after TCRdb ran MiXCR on the immunoSEQ multiplex PCR reads. Seen here are roughly 160,000 distinct CDR3 sequences, about 96% observed once, and the top ten hold less than 0.15%. The specimen sequenced was CD4+ T cells from PBMCs. These receptors all come from a human donor with Susac syndrome.

The chain combines TRBV5-4 with TRBJ2-5; D not resolved. V was pared by 5 bases and J by 5 bases, with 13 bases between. Germline lookup yields CDR1 SGHNT and CDR2 YYREEE (reference sequence). This CDR3 region has 13 residues. As DNA, the CDR3 is TGTGCCAGCAGTTCACTTTCGGTGGAGACCCAGTACTTC. Encoded protein: CASSSLSVETQYF.

The chain combines TRBV15 with TRBJ2-5; the match to TRBD2 covers 11 bases. V shed 6 bases, J shed 0 bases, and the junction held 18 bases outside the gene matches. This CDR3 region has 20 residues. Germline CDR1 is LNHNV and CDR2 is YYDKDF (reference sequence). The CDR3 sequence is CATRSLARVGTSGYQETQYF. CDR3 DNA: TGTGCCACCAGGTCGTTGGCTCGCGTAGGGACTAGCGGATACCAAGAGACCCAGTACTTC. Using reference TRBV15 and TRBJ2-5 for the parts outside the CDR3, the full variable domain is DAMVIQNPRYQVTQFGKPVTLSCSQTLNHNVMYWYQQKSSQAPKLLFHYYDKDFNNEADTPDNFQSRRPNTSFCFLDIRSPGLGDTAMYLCATRSLARVGTSGYQETQYFGPGTRLLVL.

This chain joins TRBV20-1 and TRBJ2-1; tentatively, D is TRBD1 (8 bases). Trimming left V 2 bases short and J 5 bases short, with 19 bases between. Germline CDR1 DFQATT, CDR2 SNEGSKA (reference sequence). CDR3 length equals 16 residues. The CDR3 DNA reads as TGCAGTGCTAGAATAATACAGGGGGGGGTCGACAATGAGCAGTTCTTC. It specifies CSARIIQGGVDNEQFF.

V usage is TRBV7-9 and J usage is TRBJ2-5; possible D gene TRBD1, 5 bases. From germline, CDR1 is SEHNR and CDR2 FQNEAQ (reference sequence). The CDR3 totals 14 residues. Trimming removed 1 base from V and 9 bases from J, with 15 bases in between. The CDR3 is CASSLDGVQGAQYF. CDR3 bases: TGTGCCAGCAGCTTAGATGGGGTCCAAGGGGCCCAGTACTTC.

The rearrangement links TRBV5-1 to TRBJ2-5, with D possibly TRBD1 on 5 matching bases. CDR1 is SGHRS, CDR2 YFSETQ, per germline. CDR3 length equals 15 residues. V lost 2 bases, J lost 1 base, and 12 bases lay in between. The DNA of the CDR3 is TGCGCCAGCAGCTTAGACAGCAATCCCCAAGAGACCCAGTACTTC. Translated: CASSLDSNPQETQYF. The whole variable domain, remainder taken from reference TRBV5-1 and TRBJ2-5, is KAGVTQTPRYLIKTRGQQVTLSCSPISGHRSVSWYQQTPGQGLQFLFEYFSETQRNKGNFPGRFSGRQFSNSRSEMNVSTLELGDSALYLCASSLDSNPQETQYFGPGTRLLVL.

The chain employs TRBV28 and TRBJ2-7; D perhaps matches TRBD2 (5 bases). The CDR3 is made up of 12 amino acids. Germline V gene lookup returns CDR1 MDHEN and CDR2 SYDVKM. The CDR3 region is CANSGPSYEQYF. CDR3 in DNA: TGTGCTAACAGCGGACCCTCCTACGAGCAGTACTTC.

This clonotype was seen a few times. The V gene is TRBV6-1, the J gene TRBJ2-7; TRBD2 is a possible D gene (6 bases). The germline V gene has CDR1 MNHNS and CDR2 SASEGT. The V and J ends lost 5 bases and 5 bases respectively, with 16 bases between them. CDR3 length equals 14 residues. CDR3 bases: TGTGCCAGCAGTAACCCGCCCCCGGGGGACGAGCAGTACTTC. The encoded protein is CASSNPPPGDEQYF.

V and J are TRBV28 and TRBJ2-1; possibly TRBD2 for D (6 bases). The V gene's germline CDR1 is MDHEN and CDR2 SYDVKM. The CDR3 totals 15 residues. V lost 3 bases and J lost 8, with 17 bases in between. The DNA for the CDR3 is TGTGCCAGCAGTTTTGTTAGCGGACCTCTTGATGAGCAGTTCTTC. The encoded protein is CASSFVSGPLDEQFF.

The V gene is TRBV20-1, the J gene TRBJ1-5, with 10 nucleotides matching TRBD1. The junction had 5 bases not matched to a gene; V was cut back by 3 bases and J by 6 bases. Germline CDR1 reads DFQATT; CDR2 reads SNEGSKA (reference sequence). This CDR3 is 14 amino acids long. CDR3 sequence: CSARRDRGGQPQHF. CDR3 DNA sequence: TGCAGTGCTAGGAGGGACAGGGGAGGTCAGCCCCAGCATTTT.

As for this clonotype: At one boundary the junction diverges from the germline segment, which might be a read error. V and J are TRBV29-1 and TRBJ2-2; D uncertain. CDR3 length: 15 residues. Per the germline V gene, CDR1 is SQVTM and CDR2 is ANQGSEA. This CDR3 reads CSVEVPLANTGELFF. CDR3 sequence (DNA): TGCAGCGTCGAAGTCCCCCTTGCGAACACCGGGGAGCTGTTTTTT.

The chain joins TRBV7-2 to TRBJ2-3; possibly TRBD1 or TRBD2 for D (5 bases each). V lost 2 bases and J lost 2, with 17 bases in between. The CDR3 is 17 residues long. Looked up from germline, CDR1 is SGHTA and CDR2 is FQGNSA. CDR3 coding DNA: TGTGCCAGCAGCTTAACCCAGGGACGGAAAGTCACAGATACGCAGTATTTT. Its protein is CASSLTQGRKVTDTQYF.

This clonotype appeared once. The V call is TRBV6-5, the J call TRBJ1-2, with D possibly TRBD1 on 5 matching bases. CDR3 size: 15 residues. Germline V gene sequence: CDR1 MNHEY, CDR2 SVGAGI. Trimming took off 2 bases at V and 4 bases at J, with 14 bases between the two ends. In DNA form, the CDR3 reads TGTGCCAGCAGTTACCTAGCAGGGACCCCCTATGGCTACACCTTC. Translating gives CASSYLAGTPYGYTF.

CDR3 bases: TGTGCCAGCAGCGGACCGGGACAGGGTATCAATGAGCAGTTCTTC. Its translation is CASSGPGQGINEQFF. The gene calls are TRBV5-4 and TRBJ2-1; TRBD1 aligns across 9 bases. Germline CDR1 and CDR2: SGHNT and YYREEE (reference sequence). The CDR3 has 15 residues. V lost 4 bases, J lost 6 bases, and 8 bases stayed unmatched.

The chain recombines TRBV24-1 with TRBJ2-1; 7 bases are a match to TRBD1. There are 14 residues in the CDR3. V shed 7 bases, J shed 5 bases, and the junction held 7 bases outside the gene matches. Germline lookup yields CDR1 KGHDR and CDR2 SFDVKD. The CDR3 loop reads CATSSTGLNNEQFF. The CDR3 nucleotides are TGTGCCACCAGCTCGACAGGGCTTAACAATGAGCAGTTCTTC.

V gene TRBV28 combines with J gene TRBJ2-5; possibly TRBD2 for D (5 bases). CDR1 and CDR2 from the germline V gene are MDHEN and SYDVKM. V was trimmed by 5 bases and J by 4 bases, leaving 17 bases between them. This CDR3 has 15 amino acids. The CDR3 coding sequence is TGTGCCAGCAGTCCCCTTGTGGGAGTCGGAGAGACCCAGTACTTC. Translated, it gives CASSPLVGVGETQYF.

V is TRBV19 and J is TRBJ1-2, with no clear D. This CDR3 comprises 13 residues. The germline V and J ends were trimmed by 6 bases and 8 bases, with 16 bases remaining between them. Per the germline V gene, CDR1 is LNHDA and CDR2 is SQIVND (reference sequence). The DNA for the CDR3 is TGTGCCAGTAGCCGCGAACCAAAGGCCGGCTACACCTTC. Protein: CASSREPKAGYTF.

The rearrangement uses TRBV20-1 and TRBJ2-1; maybe TRBD2 (5 bases). Trimming removed 2 bases at V and 4 bases at J, with 12 bases between. Germline-derived CDR1 and CDR2 are DFQATT and SNEGSKA (reference sequence). The CDR3 has 14 residues. The CDR3 nucleotides read TGCAGTGCTAGACGGTCTAGCACTTACAATGAGCAGTTCTTC. Protein sequence: CSARRSSTYNEQFF.

V is TRBV6-2 or TRBV6-3 and J is TRBJ2-6; D is unclear. This CDR3 spans 12 amino acids. The germline V and J ends were trimmed by 7 bases and 9 bases, with 10 bases remaining between them. Per germline, CDR1 MNHEY and CDR2 SVGEGT. CDR3 bases: TGTGCCAGCACCCCTGGTGGCAACGTCCTGACTTTC. Encoded protein: CASTPGGNVLTF.

The CDR3 nucleotides read TGCAGCGCGCGGGAACAGCGTGCACTGTTTTTT. Its translation: CSAREQRALFF. V is TRBV29-1 and J is TRBJ1-4; no firm D call. Trimming removed 7 bases at V and 13 bases at J, with 16 bases between. The CDR3 has 11 residues. Germline V gene sequence: CDR1 SQVTM, CDR2 ANQGSEA.

This clonotype is a singleton in its sample. The J gene is TRBJ2-1, the V gene TRBV4-3, with a possible D match to TRBD1 (5 bases). CDR3 length equals 14 residues. Trimming cost V 2 bases and J 13 bases, with 18 bases left between them. Germline CDR1 is LGHNA and CDR2 is YSLEER. The CDR3 nucleotides read TGCGCCAGCAGCCAAACACTTTTGGACACGCGCCAGTTCTTC. Encoded protein: CASSQTLLDTRQFF.

The V gene is TRBV24-1, the J gene TRBJ2-1; D is undetermined. Germline assignment: CDR1 KGHDR and CDR2 SFDVKD. The V gene lost 2 bases and the J gene lost 1 base, with 5 bases spanning the gap. The CDR3 length is 14 residues. The DNA for the CDR3 is TGTGCCACCAGTGATTCCCATTCCTACAATGAGCAGTTCTTC. This sequence encodes CATSDSHSYNEQFF.

The genes are TRBV30 and TRBJ2-7, with no clear D. The V gene lost 3 bases and the J gene lost 6 bases, with 15 bases spanning the gap. From germline, CDR1 is GTSNPN and CDR2 SVGIG (reference sequence). This CDR3 has 13 residues. The CDR3 bases are TGTGCCTGGAGACGGTGGTCGGGCGGCGAGCAGTACTTC. Protein product: CAWRRWSGGEQYF.